The 27 T cell receptor beta chains in this list originate from one sample, sequenced in a study of regulatory T cells in long-lasting Graves disease. Noted time point: newly diagnosed GD, antithyroid drugs for less than 3 months. The TCR library was made from RNA extracted from PBMCs. Construction of the TCR beta libraries employed iRepertoire HTBI primers in conjunction with Arm-PCR of CDR3 regions. MiXCR was run by TCRdb on the multiplex PCR reads, yielding one entry per CDR3 protein. The table has around 470,000 distinct CDR3 sequences, 12% to 15% seen once. The same specimen was also included in a second study, on T cells in Graves' hyperthyroidism and ophthalmopathy.

The sequences come from peripheral blood mononuclear cells (PBMCs), collected at new diagnosis, from a patient treated with antithyroid drugs. The receptors were gathered from a woman aged 45-65 years with Graves disease.

This clonotype was counted a few times. A junction boundary mismatches the germline segment, possibly from a read error. V and J are TRBV7-9 and TRBJ2-1; 7 nucleotides align to TRBD1. CDR1 is SEHNR, CDR2 FQNEAQ, per germline (reference sequence). This CDR3 has 15 residues. The CDR3 DNA sequence: TGTGCCAGCAGCTTAGACAGGGGCTCCTACAATGAGCAGTCCTTC. It specifies CASSLDRGSYNEQSF. The whole variable domain, remainder taken from reference TRBV7-9 and TRBJ2-1, is DTGVSQNPRHKITKRGQNVTFRCDPISEHNRLYWYRQTLGQGPEFLTYFQNEAQLEKSRLLSDRFSAERPKGSFSTLEIQRTEQGDSAMYLCASSLDRGSYNEQSFGPGTRLTVL.

This clonotype showed up just a few times. V and J are TRBV3-1 and TRBJ2-5; 10 positions agree with TRBD1. The CDR3 has 15 amino acids. Germline V lookup: CDR1 LGHDT, CDR2 YNNKEL (reference sequence). The V gene end was trimmed by 4 bases and the J gene end by 5 bases; junction bases not matched to a gene: 7. This chain's CDR3 is CASSRQTGGGETQYF. In nucleotides, the CDR3 is TGTGCCAGCAGCCGCCAGACAGGGGGCGGTGAGACCCAGTACTTC.

The chain uses TRBV15 and TRBJ2-1, with TRBD2 matching 9 bases. Germline V gene sequence: CDR1 LNHNV, CDR2 YYDKDF (reference sequence). Unmatched junction bases numbered 11, after V lost 5 bases and J lost 9 bases. This CDR3 is built from 15 residues. The CDR3 loop is CATSARREGLSEQFF. CDR3 DNA: TGTGCCACCAGCGCAAGGCGGGAGGGCCTGAGTGAGCAGTTCTTC.

This clonotype appeared many times. V and J are TRBV18 and TRBJ2-1, with D perhaps TRBD2 (6 bases). The V gene's germline CDR1 is KGHSH and CDR2 LQKENI. The CDR3 length is 15 residues. V was trimmed by 10 bases and J by 6 bases, leaving 22 bases between them. Here the CDR3 reads CATSPPAGDTNEQFF. Written as DNA, the CDR3 is TGTGCCACCTCCCCTCCAGCGGGTGACACCAATGAGCAGTTCTTC. Supplemented by reference TRBV18 and TRBJ2-1, the full variable domain reads NAGVMQNPRHLVRRRGQEARLRCSPMKGHSHVYWYRQLPEEGLKFMVYLQKENIIDESGMPKERFSAEFPKEGPSILRIQQVVRGDSAAYFCATSPPAGDTNEQFFGPGTRLTVL.

J is TRBJ1-1 and V is TRBV7-9; D is uncertain. Germline lookup yields CDR1 SEHNR and CDR2 FQNEAQ (reference sequence). This CDR3 has 13 amino acids. Trimming pared 0 bases from V and 5 bases from J, leaving 7 bases between. CDR3 in amino acids: CASSLAMGTEAFF. CDR3 in DNA: TGTGCCAGCAGCTTAGCTATGGGGACTGAAGCTTTCTTT.

The chain couples TRBV7-2 to TRBJ2-2, with D perhaps matching TRBD2 (6 bases). Trimming stripped 2 bases from V and 5 bases from J, with 15 bases between. This CDR3 contains 16 residues. Germline CDR1 reads SGHTA; CDR2 reads FQGNSA. The CDR3 coding sequence is TGTGCCAGCAGCTTAAGTGGCGGGATTTATACCGGGGAGCTGTTTTTT. Residues: CASSLSGGIYTGELFF.

About this clonotype: A junction boundary mismatches the germline segment, possibly from a read error. The rearrangement links TRBV20-1 to TRBJ2-1; 7 bases agree with TRBD2. Germline assignment: CDR1 DFQATT and CDR2 SNEGSKA (reference sequence). The CDR3 extends over 12 amino acids. The CDR3 loop reads CSARGLGGRNVF. The CDR3 DNA follows: TGCAGTGCTAGAGGATTAGGCGGGAGAAATGTCTTC.

This clonotype was detected a few times. This may be a read error: a much more frequent sequence differs by one nucleotide. Here the CDR3 reads CASSFGDSAYEQYF. The CDR3 DNA follows: TGTGCCAGCAGCTTTGGGGACAGCGCCTACGAGCAGTACTTC. The chain couples TRBV5-4 to TRBJ2-7, with 7 positions matching TRBD1. V was clipped by 2 bases and J by 2 bases; unmatched bases: 4. The CDR3 covers 14 residues. Germline assignment: CDR1 SGHNT and CDR2 YYREEE (reference sequence).

This clonotype was recorded many times. This chain links TRBV5-1 with TRBJ2-4, with D possibly TRBD1 on 6 matching bases. The germline V and J ends were trimmed by 2 bases and 7 bases, with 7 bases remaining between them. Germline V CDR1 and CDR2: SGHRS, YFSETQ. The CDR3 contains 12 residues. CDR3 sequence: CASSFQGNIQYF. The CDR3 region has the DNA TGCGCCAGCAGCTTTCAGGGGAACATTCAGTACTTC.

This clonotype showed up many times. The chain combines TRBV11-2 with TRBJ2-3; D unresolved. The CDR3 totals 12 residues. Trimming pared 4 bases from V and 5 bases from J, leaving 7 bases between. CDR1 SGHAT and CDR2 FQNNGV come from the germline V gene. Written as DNA, the CDR3 is TGTGCCAGCAGCTCGGTTGGAGATACGCAGTATTTT. Translation: CASSSVGDTQYF.

This clonotype occurred many times. The genes are TRBV20-1 and TRBJ2-5; no clear D gene. Trimming pared 1 base from V and 2 bases from J, leaving 14 bases between. The CDR3 runs 15 residues. Germline V lookup: CDR1 DFQATT, CDR2 SNEGSKA (reference sequence). For the CDR3, the DNA is TGCAGTGCTAGAGGTCTGGCGGAAATACAAGAGACCCAGTACTTC. It yields the protein CSARGLAEIQETQYF.

There are many counts of this clonotype. The chain uses TRBV3-1 and TRBJ2-4; 7 nucleotides agree with TRBD1. Germline lookup yields CDR1 LGHDT and CDR2 YNNKEL (reference sequence). The CDR3 covers 14 residues. The ends lost 2 bases at V and 6 bases at J; junction bases unmatched: 4. CDR3 in amino acids: CASSQSGGVNIQYF. The CDR3 DNA follows: TGTGCCAGCAGCCAATCAGGGGGTGTAAACATTCAGTACTTC.

This clonotype showed up just a few times. The gene calls are TRBV10-3 and TRBJ2-3, with 8 bases aligning to TRBD1. J gave up 2 bases and V 1 base, and 8 bases lay outside the gene matches. Germline V gene data show CDR1 as ENHRY and CDR2 as SYGVKD. The CDR3 spans 17 residues. CDR3: CAISEYSSTGDTDTQYF. For the CDR3, the DNA is TGTGCCATCAGTGAGTATTCATCGACAGGGGACACAGATACGCAGTATTTT.

In this sample, this clonotype turned up a few times. The gene calls are TRBV28 and TRBJ2-1; 12 bases align to TRBD2. The germline CDR1 and CDR2 sequences are MDHEN and SYDVKM. The CDR3 consists of 18 residues. The V and J ends lost 7 bases and 5 bases, in that order; junction bases with no gene match: 15. CDR3 in DNA: TGTGCCAGCATACCTCCGGGACTAGCGGGCACCACGGACAATGAGCAGTTCTTC. This codes for CASIPPGLAGTTDNEQFF. Drawing the rest from reference TRBV28 and TRBJ2-1, the complete variable domain is DVKVTQSSRYLVKRTGEKVFLECVQDMDHENMFWYRQDPGLGLRLIYFSYDVKMKEKGDIPEGYSVSREKKERFSLILESASTNQTSMYLCASIPPGLAGTTDNEQFFGPGTRLTVL.

The genes are TRBV6-1 and TRBJ2-5, with D possibly TRBD2 on 5 matching bases. The V end was cut by 5 bases, the J end by 7 bases, with 8 bases between. This CDR3 spans 11 amino acids. Germline lookup yields CDR1 MNHNS and CDR2 SASEGT. The CDR3 spells CASSQRGTQYF. Written as DNA, the CDR3 is TGTGCCAGCAGTCAACGGGGGACCCAGTACTTC.

For this clonotype: This could be a read error, since a much larger clone is one nucleotide away. This sequence joins TRBV12-5 and TRBJ2-2; weak D call: TRBD1 (6 bases). The CDR3 runs to 16 residues. Germline V CDR1 and CDR2: LGHNT, FRNRAP. CDR3 bases: TGTGCTAGTGGTTTGGTAGGGGGAGCGAACACCGGGGAGCTGCTTTTT. Translated, it gives CASGLVGGANTGELLF.

The gene calls are TRBV7-3 and TRBJ1-6; the match to TRBD1 covers 9 bases. The V segment lost 4 bases and the J segment 7 bases; nucleotides outside the gene matches: 2. Germline V gene data show CDR1 as SGHTA and CDR2 as FQGTGA. The CDR3 contains 14 residues. CDR3 loop: CASSSGTGNSPLHF. CDR3 DNA sequence: TGTGCCAGCAGCTCCGGGACAGGGAATTCACCCCTCCACTTT.

This clonotype has only a few counts. The rearrangement uses TRBV18 and TRBJ2-2, with D tentatively TRBD1 (5 bases). The germline gives CDR1 KGHSH, CDR2 LQKENI. This CDR3 is 16 amino acids long. Trimming left V 3 bases short and J 0 bases short, with 11 bases between. The CDR3 here is CASSPPGLSNTGELFF. In nucleotides, the CDR3 is TGTGCCAGCTCACCCCCAGGGCTTTCGAACACCGGGGAGCTGTTTTTT.

This clonotype was picked up many times. V is TRBV3-1 and J is TRBJ2-1; perhaps TRBD1 as D (6 bases). Trimming took off 3 bases at V and 4 bases at J, with 10 bases between the two ends. The CDR3 extends over 14 amino acids. Germline V lookup: CDR1 LGHDT, CDR2 YNNKEL (reference sequence). The CDR3 sequence is CASSHQDRYNEQFF. The CDR3 nucleotides read TGTGCCAGCAGCCACCAAGACAGGTACAATGAGCAGTTCTTC.

This clonotype has more than one count but fewer than ten. This CDR3 fails to terminate in the conserved phenylalanine or tryptophan, so it likely reflects a read error. CDR3 bases: TGTGCCAGCAGCTTCAGATCTAGCACAGATACGCAGTATTCT. Its protein is CASSFRSSTDTQYS. This chain connects TRBV5-8 to TRBJ2-3; D is unclear. Germline lookup yields CDR1 SGHTS and CDR2 YDEGEE. The CDR3 is made up of 14 amino acids. V was clipped by 2 bases and J by 0 bases, with 7 bases between them.

The gene calls are TRBV6-1 and TRBJ1-1, with D maybe TRBD1 (5 bases). CDR3 length equals 14 residues. The ends were cut back, 7 bases at V and 6 bases at J, with 18 bases in the middle. Germline CDR1 MNHNS, CDR2 SASEGT. The CDR3: CASTAIPGSAEAFF. The CDR3 DNA follows: TGTGCCAGCACCGCCATCCCAGGGTCCGCTGAAGCTTTCTTT.

This clonotype was counted ten times or more. The rearrangement links TRBV11-2 to TRBJ1-1; D may be TRBD1 (5 bases). V lost 4 bases and J 0 bases, leaving 12 bases between the germline ends. This CDR3 contains 15 residues. Looked up from germline, CDR1 is SGHAT and CDR2 is FQNNGV. The CDR3 region is CASSSTERMNTEAFF. The CDR3 bases are TGTGCCAGCAGCTCGACAGAGAGAATGAACACTGAAGCTTTCTTT.

This clonotype was seen repeatedly, ten times or more. V and J are TRBV12-3 or TRBV12-4 and TRBJ1-1; 7 nucleotides match TRBD1. Losses at the gene ends were 6 bases for V and 1 base for J; bases not matched to a gene: 5. The CDR3 has 14 amino acids. CDR3 bases: TGTGCCAGCAGGGGGACAGCGCGGAACACTGAAGCTTTCTTT. Translating it yields CASRGTARNTEAFF.

Many counts were recorded for this clonotype. The chain uses TRBV5-1 and TRBJ2-1, with D hard to call. CDR1 is SGHRS and CDR2 is YFSETQ in the germline V gene. V was trimmed by 6 bases and J by 1 base, leaving 11 bases between them. The length of the CDR3 is 14 residues. CDR3 loop: CASNGGSSYNEQFF. Here the CDR3 DNA reads TGCGCCAGCAATGGTGGCAGTTCCTACAATGAGCAGTTCTTC. Using reference TRBV5-1 and TRBJ2-1 for the parts outside the CDR3, the full variable domain is KAGVTQTPRYLIKTRGQQVTLSCSPISGHRSVSWYQQTPGQGLQFLFEYFSETQRNKGNFPGRFSGRQFSNSRSEMNVSTLELGDSALYLCASNGGSSYNEQFFGPGTRLTVL.

As concerns this clonotype: Just one base apart from a much larger clone, this may be a read error. The chain uses TRBV6-2 or TRBV6-3 and TRBJ2-7; 10 nucleotides line up with TRBD2. This CDR3 has 17 amino acids. Per the germline V gene, CDR1 is MNHEY and CDR2 is SVGEGT. CDR3 region: CSSSYSMQAGGRYEQYF. The CDR3 nucleotides read TGTTCCAGCAGTTACTCGATGCAAGCGGGAGGGCGATACGAGCAGTACTTC.

This clonotype was observed a few times. The chain uses TRBV6-5 and TRBJ2-6; a weak D match, TRBD1 (6 bases). Germline values: CDR1 MNHEY, CDR2 SVGAGI. The germline V and J ends were trimmed by 2 bases and 2 bases, with 7 bases remaining between them. The CDR3 totals 15 residues. CDR3 amino acids: CASSYAGAGANVLTF. The CDR3 DNA follows: TGTGCCAGCAGTTACGCAGGGGCTGGGGCCAACGTCCTGACTTTC.

The CDR3 DNA reads as TGTGCCGCCGGGACTCAAGAAATGGGGGAGCAGTACTTC. It specifies CAAGTQEMGEQYF. The chain recombines TRBV19 with TRBJ2-7; D is perhaps TRBD2 (6 bases). The V gene lost 11 bases and the J gene lost 7 bases, with 21 bases spanning the gap. Germline V gives CDR1 LNHDA, CDR2 SQIVND (reference sequence). This CDR3 spans 13 amino acids.